The 26 T cell receptor beta chains listed next were all sequenced from one sample in a study of tumor-infiltrating lymphocytes in localized non-small cell lung cancer (dated by TCRdb to the early 2020s). The library was produced with the immunoSEQ multiplex PCR assay. This immuneACCESS table, as held by TCRdb, lists in-frame sequences with V and J called but not all clones. Of the missing ones, under half trace to an unresolved V gene in checked studies; the others have no known cause. Here the sample has fewer than 8,500 clones; 74% occur a single time. The ten largest clones take up roughly 7.1% of the sample. The sequencing sample was made of uninvolved lung tissue not adjacent to the tumor. The receptors derive from a human donor with non-small cell lung cancer.

In this sample, this clone turned up once. J is TRBJ2-5 and V is TRBV5-4; TRBD1 matches at 12 bases. Germline CDR1 and CDR2: SGHNT and YYREEE (reference sequence). The V and J ends lost 3 bases and 1 base, in that order; junction bases with no gene match: 7. The CDR3 is 17 residues long. CDR3 nucleotide sequence: TGTGCCAGCAGCTGGGCCGGGGGACAGGGGGCCCAAGAGACCCAGTACTTC. As protein: CASSWAGGQGAQETQYF.

Within the sample, this clone is medium-sized. The chain joins TRBV11-3 to TRBJ2-2; D is ambiguous. Germline V gene lookup returns CDR1 SGHNT and CDR2 YENEEA. Trimming pared 3 bases from V and 2 bases from J, leaving 7 bases between. CDR3 length: 14 amino acids. The CDR3 nucleotides are TGTGCCAGCAGCTTGGGCAGAAACACCGGGGAGCTGTTTTTT. It specifies CASSLGRNTGELFF. Full variable domain (outside the CDR3, taken from reference TRBV11-3 and TRBJ2-2): EAGVVQSPRYKIIEKKQPVAFWCNPISGHNTLYWYLQNLGQGPELLIRYENEEAVDDSQLPKDRFSAERLKGVDSTLKIQPAELGDSAVYLCASSLGRNTGELFFGEGSRLTVL.

This clone came up a few times. The CDR3 region has the DNA TGTGCCAGCACCTTAGCGGGGGAGTACGAGCAGTACTTC. It specifies CASTLAGEYEQYF. This chain uses TRBV5-4 with TRBJ2-7; 9 nucleotides align to TRBD2. This CDR3 contains 13 residues. The germline CDR1 and CDR2 sequences are SGHNT and YYREEE (reference sequence). Germline trimming cut 6 bases from V and 4 bases from J; bases unmatched to any gene: 5.

The rearrangement links TRBV2 to TRBJ2-7, with D possibly matching TRBD1 (6 bases). There are 13 residues in the CDR3. Germline CDR1 reads SNHLY; CDR2 reads FYNNEI. V was pared by 6 bases and J by 6 bases, with 15 bases between. The CDR3 here is CASSLNRDGEQYF. The CDR3 nucleotides read TGTGCCAGCAGCCTAAACAGGGACGGCGAGCAGTACTTC.

This clone was picked up a small number of times. CDR3 coding DNA: TGCGCCAGCAGCTTGGGGACTGACCCCGGGGAGCTGTTTTTT. Translating gives CASSLGTDPGELFF. The chain uses TRBV5-1 and TRBJ2-2, with D possibly TRBD2 on 5 matching bases. The CDR3 length is 14 residues. Trimming pared 0 bases from V and 6 bases from J, leaving 9 bases between. The germline V gene encodes CDR1 SGHRS and CDR2 YFSETQ.

The chain couples TRBV2 to TRBJ1-1; no firm D call. V was pared by 4 bases and J by 0 bases, with 6 bases between. Germline assignment: CDR1 SNHLY and CDR2 FYNNEI. This CDR3 has 13 residues. The CDR3 DNA reads TGTGCCAGCAGTGTTAACGTGAACACTGAAGCTTTCTTT. Amino acid sequence: CASSVNVNTEAFF.

The chain is built from TRBV7-9 and TRBJ1-2, with TRBD1 as a possible D gene (5 bases). The V gene lost 1 base and the J gene lost 8 bases, with 14 bases spanning the gap. There are 14 residues in the CDR3. Germline V gene sequence: CDR1 SEHNR, CDR2 FQNEAQ (reference sequence). For the CDR3, the DNA is TGTGCCAGCAGCTTAGGCCCAGGGACGGAAGGCTACACCTTC. Protein sequence: CASSLGPGTEGYTF.

This rearrangement joins TRBV11-2 to TRBJ2-1, with 7 bases matching TRBD1. Germline trimming cut 4 bases from V and 1 base from J; bases unmatched to any gene: 4. Per the germline V gene, CDR1 is SGHAT and CDR2 is FQNNGV. CDR3 length: 15 residues. CDR3 loop: CASSSNRGSYNEQFF. CDR3 nucleotides: TGTGCCAGCAGCTCTAACAGGGGTTCCTACAATGAGCAGTTCTTC.

The chain employs TRBV5-6 and TRBJ2-2; 8 bases line up with TRBD1. Germline assignment: CDR1 SGHDT and CDR2 YYEEEE. Losses at the gene ends were 0 bases for V and 5 bases for J; bases not matched to a gene: 6. This CDR3 comprises 16 residues. For the CDR3, the DNA is TGTGCCAGCAGCTTGGGCGCAGGGGGCAGGACCGGGGAGCTGTTTTTT. It encodes CASSLGAGGRTGELFF.

The rearrangement joins TRBV7-2 to TRBJ1-1; possibly TRBD1 for D (6 bases). The CDR3 runs to 12 residues. Germline lookup yields CDR1 SGHTA and CDR2 FQGNSA. The V end was cut by 3 bases, the J end by 10 bases, with 12 bases between. CDR3 in DNA: TGTGCCAGCAGCTTTCTACAGGGTGGAGCTTTCTTT. Translating gives CASSFLQGGAFF. The whole variable domain, remainder taken from reference TRBV7-2 and TRBJ1-1, is GAGVSQSPSNKVTEKGKDVELRCDPISGHTALYWYRQSLGQGLEFLIYFQGNSAPDKSGLPSDRFSAERTGGSVSTLTIQRTQQEDSAVYLCASSFLQGGAFFGQGTRLTVV.

This clone came up once. This rearrangement joins TRBV15 to TRBJ2-1; D might be TRBD2 (6 bases). V shed 3 bases and J shed 0 bases, with 12 bases lying between them. This CDR3 contains 16 residues. Looked up from germline, CDR1 is LNHNV and CDR2 is YYDKDF (reference sequence). CDR3 in amino acids: CATSRDYSDSYNEQFF. The CDR3, as DNA: TGTGCCACCAGCAGGGACTACTCAGACTCCTACAATGAGCAGTTCTTC.

This clone was seen only a few times. V and J are TRBV28 and TRBJ1-1, with a weak D call TRBD1 (5 bases). The CDR3 contains 14 residues. Trimming stripped 6 bases from V and 1 base from J, with 12 bases between. From germline, CDR1 is MDHEN and CDR2 SYDVKM. CDR3 DNA: TGTGCCAGCAGGCCCCTTCAGGGGAACACTGAAGCTTTCTTT. Its translation: CASRPLQGNTEAFF.

This chain links TRBV5-4 with TRBJ1-3, with 7 bases aligning to TRBD1. Germline values: CDR1 SGHNT, CDR2 YYREEE (reference sequence). The CDR3 consists of 14 residues. V shed 4 bases and J 1 base; nucleotides not matched to a gene: 2. The CDR3, as DNA: TGTGCCAGCAGCATACAGGGGTCTGGAAACACCATATATTTT. Translating gives CASSIQGSGNTIYF. The variable domain in full, completed from reference TRBV5-4 and TRBJ1-3, reads ETGVTQSPTHLIKTRGQQVTLRCSSQSGHNTVSWYQQALGQGPQFIFQYYREEENGRGNFPPRFSGLQFPNYSSELNVNALELDDSALYLCASSIQGSGNTIYFGEGSWLTVV.

The chain carries TRBV6-5 and TRBJ1-2, with D maybe TRBD1 (5 bases). The V gene's germline CDR1 is MNHEY and CDR2 SVGAGI. Deletions cut 0 bases from V and 8 bases from J, with 16 bases between. CDR3 length: 15 amino acids. CDR3 nucleotide sequence: TGTGCCAGCAGTTACTCGAGCCAGGGACTACGCGGCTACACCTTC. The encoded protein is CASSYSSQGLRGYTF.

The chain is built from TRBV28 and TRBJ1-3; D gene unclear. The CDR3 spans 16 residues. Germline-derived CDR1 and CDR2 are MDHEN and SYDVKM. Trimming took 0 bases from V and 0 from J, leaving 9 bases between them. CDR3 DNA: TGTGCCAGCAGTTTATGGCAGCAGCTCTCTGGAAACACCATATATTTT. This codes for CASSLWQQLSGNTIYF.

In DNA, the CDR3 is TGCGCCAGCAGCCAGGCCCAAACAGGTTCTGGAAACACCATATATTTT. Protein sequence: CASSQAQTGSGNTIYF. This chain joins TRBV4-3 and TRBJ1-3; tentatively, D is TRBD1 (5 bases). Trimming stripped 3 bases from V and 1 base from J, with 13 bases between. The CDR3 has 16 residues. CDR1 LGHNA and CDR2 YSLEER come from the germline V gene.

The chain recombines TRBV7-6 with TRBJ2-1; tentatively, D is TRBD2 (5 bases). The CDR3 sequence is 15 residues long. V shed 1 base and J shed 2 bases, with 9 bases lying between them. Germline V lookup: CDR1 SGHVS, CDR2 FNYEAQ. This CDR3 is CASSLGEFTYNEQFF. CDR3 DNA: TGTGCCAGCAGCTTAGGGGAGTTCACCTACAATGAGCAGTTCTTC.

The chain couples TRBV6-5 to TRBJ1-2, with no clear D. Trimming pared 0 bases from V and 6 bases from J, leaving 11 bases between. The germline gives CDR1 MNHEY, CDR2 SVGAGI. CDR3 size: 14 residues. The DNA of the CDR3 is TGTGCCAGCAGTTACTCGTACGGGGATCATGGCTACACCTTC. Translated: CASSYSYGDHGYTF.

This clone turned up a few times. This chain connects TRBV19 to TRBJ1-5, with a weak D call TRBD1 (5 bases). V was shortened by 3 bases and J by 4 bases, with 10 bases between the two germline ends. Germline V gives CDR1 LNHDA, CDR2 SQIVND (reference sequence). The CDR3 extends over 14 amino acids. The CDR3 reads CASSIRGGNQPQHF. As DNA, the CDR3 is TGTGCCAGTAGTATCCGGGGGGGAAATCAGCCCCAGCATTTT.

The rearrangement joins TRBV4-2 to TRBJ2-5; D possibly corresponds to TRBD2 (7 bases). V lost 5 bases and J 5 bases, leaving 18 bases between the germline ends. CDR1 is LGHNA, CDR2 YNFKEQ, per germline. The CDR3 is 15 amino acids. The chain's CDR3 is CASSWGGSTGETQYF. CDR3 bases: TGTGCCAGCAGCTGGGGGGGCAGCACGGGGGAGACCCAGTACTTC.

Comments on this clone: Additional DNA sequences in this sample encode the identical CDR3. The chain has TRBV7-2 and TRBJ1-6; D call uncertain. Germline V gives CDR1 SGHTA, CDR2 FQGNSA. This CDR3 spans 12 amino acids. With 5 bases removed from V and 2 bases from J, the gap between germline ends came to 1 base. The CDR3 bases are TGTGCCAGCAGCCCCTATAATTCACCCCTCCACTTT. It is translated as CASSPYNSPLHF.

CDR3 coding DNA: TGTGCCAGCAGCGTGGGGCTACTAGCCCATGAGCAGTTCTTC. It encodes CASSVGLLAHEQFF. The chain couples TRBV9 to TRBJ2-1; TRBD2 is a possible D gene (6 bases). The CDR3 extends over 14 amino acids. The germline V gene has CDR1 SGDLS and CDR2 YYNGEE. V gave up 2 bases and J gave up 8 bases, with 14 bases separating them. Looking up the rest from reference TRBV9 and TRBJ2-1 gives the full variable domain: DSGVTQTPKHLITATGQRVTLRCSPRSGDLSVYWYQQSLDQGLQFLIQYYNGEERAKGNILERFSAQQFPDLHSELNLSSLELGDSALYFCASSVGLLAHEQFFGPGTRLTVL.

This rearrangement joins TRBV6-4 to TRBJ2-3; 10 bases are a match to TRBD2. J gave up 3 bases and V 6 bases, and 12 bases lay outside the gene matches. Germline-derived CDR1 and CDR2 are MRHNA and SNTAGT. This CDR3 region has 17 residues. This chain's CDR3 is CASSLTSGAGGTDTQYF. In nucleotides, the CDR3 is TGTGCCAGCAGCCTAACTAGCGGGGCAGGGGGGACAGATACGCAGTATTTT.

This chain connects TRBV6-5 to TRBJ2-2, with 9 nucleotides matching TRBD1. V lost 6 bases and J lost 8; bases outside the gene matches: 7. The CDR3 covers 14 residues. Germline CDR1 is MNHEY and CDR2 is SVGAGI. The CDR3 DNA is TGTGCCAGCAGCCGGACAGGGGACCCGGGGGAGCTGTTTTTT. Amino acid sequence: CASSRTGDPGELFF.

V usage is TRBV7-9 and J usage is TRBJ2-5, with 8 bases that match TRBD2. V was pared by 0 bases and J by 4 bases, with 4 bases of the junction left unmatched. The CDR3 length is 15 residues. CDR1 and CDR2 from the germline V gene are SEHNR and FQNEAQ (reference sequence). This CDR3 is CASSLASSGGETQYF. The CDR3, as DNA: TGTGCCAGCAGCTTAGCGTCGAGCGGGGGAGAGACCCAGTACTTC.

This clone was detected only a few times. This rearrangement joins TRBV4-2 to TRBJ1-6, with no clear D. From germline, CDR1 is LGHNA and CDR2 YNFKEQ. The CDR3 is 13 residues long. Trimming removed 0 bases from V and 5 bases from J, with 2 bases in between. CDR3 protein: CASSQDHNSPLHF. The CDR3 nucleotides are TGTGCCAGCAGCCAAGATCATAATTCACCCCTCCACTTT.